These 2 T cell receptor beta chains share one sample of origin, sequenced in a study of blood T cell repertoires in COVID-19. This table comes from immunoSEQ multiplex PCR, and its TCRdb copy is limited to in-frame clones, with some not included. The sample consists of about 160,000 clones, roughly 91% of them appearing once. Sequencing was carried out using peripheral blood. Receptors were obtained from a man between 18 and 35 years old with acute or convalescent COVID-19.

CDR3 nucleotides: TGTGCCAGCAGTTACTGGACAGGGGGAAGTCAGCCCCAGCATTTT. Amino acids: CASSYWTGGSQPQHF. The V gene is TRBV6-2 or TRBV6-3, the J gene TRBJ1-5, with 10 bases aligning to TRBD1. CDR1 is MNHEY and CDR2 is SVGEGT in the germline V gene. The CDR3 loop spans 15 amino acids. Trimming took 1 base from V and 6 from J; bases not matched to a gene: 3.

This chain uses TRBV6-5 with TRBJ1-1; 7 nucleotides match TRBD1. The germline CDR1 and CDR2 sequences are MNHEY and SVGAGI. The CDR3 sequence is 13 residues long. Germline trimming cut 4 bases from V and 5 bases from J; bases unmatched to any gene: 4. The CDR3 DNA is TGTGCCAGCAGTTTGGACAGGTGGACTGAAGCTTTCTTT. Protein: CASSLDRWTEAFF.